This T cell receptor beta chain was documented in a study of PD-1 blockade in classical Hodgkin lymphoma (dated by TCRdb to between 2020 and 2021). Background for the entire study: Nivolumab dosing was 3 mg/kg intravenously every 2 weeks, continuing until either disease progression or unacceptable toxicity. The study used TCR beta sequencing and CyTOF to define a peripheral blood immune signature of response to PD-1 blockade in classical Hodgkin lymphoma. Results the study describes overall, beyond this receptor: Baseline diversity similar to that of newly diagnosed patients was observed in trial patients achieving complete response, whereas significantly lower diversity was observed in partial responders and progressors. The study was limited to a single clinical trial cohort, and causes of repertoire differences, possibly disease activity or prior therapy, remained undefined. A significant rise by C4D1 was seen in CD4+ but not CD8+ TCR diversity (p=0.0027 vs p=0.16), with the rise being most apparent in complete responders (p=0.02). Baseline TCR diversity was reported to be lower in newly diagnosed patients than in healthy donors, and even lower in relapsed/refractory patients. Lower diversity was observed in patients in whom nivolumab was started less than 1 year after ASCT, and these patients were excluded from later analyses so that confounding by immune reconstitution would be avoided.

Worth noting for this clone: Which antigen it targets is not known. No qualities accompany the bases; no much larger clone lies one base away.

The time point label corresponds to: cycle 2 day 1 (C2D1) of nivolumab. Relapse after autologous stem cell transplantation had occurred in all trial patients, and cohorts A, B and C were distinguished by prior brentuximab vedotin exposure. A total of 50 to 70 patients with relapsed/refractory classical Hodgkin lymphoma made up the trial cohort, and each patient's best overall response was complete response, partial response or progressive disease. In the multi-cohort phase II CheckMate 205 trial, trial patients received single-agent nivolumab. An independent review committee assessed best overall response using the 2007 International Working Group response criteria. Trial PBMCs were obtained immediately prior to nivolumab initiation (C1D1) and on therapy at cycle 2 day 1 and cycle 4 day 1. Peripheral blood was collected in 8 mL Vacutainer Cell Preparation Tubes, from which PBMCs were isolated by centrifugation and then cryopreserved.

The Qiagen DNeasy kit was used to extract genomic DNA both from unsorted PBMCs and from the negatively selected CD4+ and CD8+ fractions. Amplification of TCR beta CDR3 regions was done by immunoSEQ multiplex PCR with primers that anneal to V and J segments. Amplification bias was minimized using a synthetic immune receptor repertoire, and residual bias was removed computationally after sequencing. The original pipeline was this. Repertoire diversity was quantified as the Shannon entropy index using custom Python scripts. The unsorted, CD4+ and CD8+ repertoires were each analyzed separately, with the exception of combined analyses, where CD4+ and CD8+ sequences were merged in silico. Clonal expansion was defined as a frequency increase of at least 2-fold after treatment compared with C1D1, and clones undetected at baseline were assigned a pseudocount of 0.5. Clones with 0 or 1 copy at C1D1 were classified as singleton clones, and clones with 2 or more copies were classified as non-singleton clones. By matching protein sequences in sorted samples from the same patient, clones expanded in unsorted samples were annotated as CD4+, CD8+ or unknown. Wilcoxon tests on paired samples were used to test changes in diversity from C1D1 to C4D1. TCRdb provides this immuneACCESS table in a form limited to in-frame rearrangements. Some clones are lacking; in checked studies, under half of them reflect an unresolved V gene, and why the rest are absent is not known. The D gene and trimming were derived from the DNA, and the V and J assignments and clone size from that table. The sample table records 55,000 to 75,000 clones; 71% of these occur just once. In total, the top ten clones hold roughly 9% of the sample.

This clonotype was sampled from a human donor with classical Hodgkin lymphoma. This material consisted of peripheral blood mononuclear cells (PBMCs), taken before the second cycle of nivolumab.

The CDR3 protein sequence reads: CASSTSCLEPQSGANVLTF. The sequenced DNA is TGCGCCAGCAGCACCTCTTGCTTAGAACCACAAAGTGGGGCCAACGTCCTGACTTTC. The rearrangement joined TRBV4-1 to TRBJ2-6; the D gene cannot be resolved reliably. CDR1 and CDR2, looked up from the germline V gene, are MGHRA and YSYEKL. Between the V and J ends, shortened by 5 bases and 3 bases respectively, the junction contains 23 bases. The CDR3 sequence holds 19 residues, the cysteine and phenylalanine included. The read is trimmed to its CDR3 DNA, 57 bases read in frame from base 1.